Shown below are 10 T cell receptor beta chains from a single sample sequenced in a study of T cell responses to AZD1222 COVID-19 vaccine (dated by TCRdb to the early 2020s). Library prep was done by the immunoSEQ multiplex PCR assay. As stored in TCRdb, this immuneACCESS dataset retains in-frame rearrangements with V and J assigned. A fraction of the clones does not appear; measured against another copy, unresolved V genes explain less than half of the discrepancy, and the remainder lacks a known reason. The sample table records 200,000 or so clones; over 70% of these occur just once. The ten largest clones represent around 2.5% of the sample. This sample's time point label indicates: baseline before first vaccination. The treatment or condition label of this sample denotes: meningococcal conjugate vaccine given as trial control. The sample was peripheral blood, taken on day 0 of MenACWY control vaccination. The receptors derive from an adult in good health.

V gene TRBV28 combines with J gene TRBJ1-4; possible D gene TRBD1, 5 bases. The CDR3 has 15 residues. The germline V gene encodes CDR1 MDHEN and CDR2 SYDVKM. Trimming took 7 bases from V and 4 from J, leaving 16 bases between them. In DNA, the CDR3 is TGTGCCAGCAAGAAACCGGGACCGATTAATGAAAAACTGTTTTTT. Translation: CASKKPGPINEKLFF.

This rearrangement joins TRBV2 to TRBJ1-2, with D possibly matching TRBD1 (6 bases). Germline V gene sequence: CDR1 SNHLY, CDR2 FYNNEI. The CDR3 is 12 amino acids. V was shortened by 8 bases and J by 5 bases, with 12 bases between the two germline ends. The CDR3 reads CASRQEDYGYTF. The CDR3 DNA is TGTGCCAGCCGACAGGAGGATTATGGCTACACCTTC. Combining the CDR3 with reference TRBV2 and TRBJ1-2 gives the whole variable domain EPEVTQTPSHQVTQMGQEVILRCVPISNHLYFYWYRQILGQKVEFLVSFYNNEISEKSEIFDDQFSVERPDGSNFTLKIRSTKLEDSAMYFCASRQEDYGYTFGSGTRLTVV.

This clone has just one count. This sequence joins TRBV5-1 and TRBJ2-2, with D possibly being TRBD1 or TRBD2 (5 bases each). V gave up 7 bases and J gave up 5 bases, with 12 bases separating them. Germline V lookup: CDR1 SGHRS, CDR2 YFSETQ. There are 13 residues in the CDR3. The CDR3 nucleotides are TGCGCCAGCCTTACAGGAGGAACCGGGGAGCTGTTTTTT. Encoded protein: CASLTGGTGELFF.

The chain couples TRBV28 to TRBJ2-3; no firm D call. Germline V gives CDR1 MDHEN, CDR2 SYDVKM. V was pared by 2 bases and J by 5 bases, with 2 bases between. The CDR3 consists of 11 residues. CDR3 nucleotide sequence: TGTGCCAGCAGTTTAGAAGATACGCAGTATTTT. This translates into CASSLEDTQYF.

This chain's CDR3 is CASSLESGASTDTQYF. The CDR3 DNA reads TGTGCCAGCAGCTTGGAAAGCGGAGCGAGCACAGATACGCAGTATTTT. The V gene is TRBV5-4, the J gene TRBJ2-3; a weak D match, TRBD2 (5 bases). The V end was cut by 0 bases, the J end by 0 bases, with 11 bases between. Germline assignment: CDR1 SGHNT and CDR2 YYREEE (reference sequence). The CDR3 spans 16 residues.

This chain links TRBV28 with TRBJ1-4; D call uncertain. The V gene's germline CDR1 is MDHEN and CDR2 SYDVKM. The CDR3 totals 14 residues. The V end lost 1 base, the J end lost 5 bases, and 8 bases lay between the germline ends. This CDR3 reads CASSLLGGNEKLFF. The CDR3 DNA follows: TGTGCCAGCAGTTTATTGGGCGGGAATGAAAAACTGTTTTTT. The full variable domain, in which reference TRBV28 and TRBJ1-4 provide the parts outside the CDR3, is DVKVTQSSRYLVKRTGEKVFLECVQDMDHENMFWYRQDPGLGLRLIYFSYDVKMKEKGDIPEGYSVSREKKERFSLILESASTNQTSMYLCASSLLGGNEKLFFGSGTQLSVL.

The gene calls are TRBV19 and TRBJ1-4, with D maybe TRBD1 (6 bases). CDR1 and CDR2 from the germline V gene are LNHDA and SQIVND (reference sequence). This CDR3 region has 15 residues. The V gene lost 6 bases and the J gene lost 6 bases, with 17 bases spanning the gap. CDR3 coding DNA: TGTGCCAGTAGCAGTCTCCAGGGGCCCGATGAAAAACTGTTTTTT. Translation gives CASSSLQGPDEKLFF.

The J gene is TRBJ2-3, the V gene TRBV6-4; 9 bases align to TRBD1. V trimming: 4 bases; J trimming: 2 bases; junction bases outside the gene matches: 1. CDR1 MRHNA and CDR2 SNTAGT come from the germline V gene. CDR3 length: 14 amino acids. DNA for the CDR3: TGTGCCAGCAGTGGGACAGGGGACACAGATACGCAGTATTTT. Its protein is CASSGTGDTDTQYF.

The V gene is TRBV6-5, the J gene TRBJ1-1; D is unresolved. CDR3 length: 13 amino acids. Germline V lookup: CDR1 MNHEY, CDR2 SVGAGI. Trimming cost V 2 bases and J 5 bases, with 9 bases left between them. CDR3 amino acids: CASSYREGTEAFF. CDR3 nucleotide sequence: TGTGCCAGCAGTTACAGGGAGGGTACTGAAGCTTTCTTT.

The chain has TRBV18 and TRBJ2-5; TRBD1 aligns across 7 bases. V was pared by 5 bases and J by 5 bases, with 8 bases of the junction left unmatched. CDR1 and CDR2 (germline): KGHSH, LQKENI. The CDR3 totals 14 residues. The CDR3 sequence: CASSSTGSWETQYF. CDR3 DNA sequence: TGTGCCAGCTCATCGACAGGGAGTTGGGAGACCCAGTACTTC.